The entry that follows covers one T cell receptor (beta chain) sequence. Unmatched junction bases numbered 5, after V lost 4 bases and J lost 5 bases. The CDR3 sequence is 14 residues long. Per germline, CDR1 SGHAT and CDR2 FQDESV (reference sequence). This record belongs to a study of blood T cell repertoires in COVID-19. Study as a whole: Acute-phase and convalescent COVID-19 samples originated in the United States, Italy and Spain.

Original processing methods: Scientists estimated how many nucleated cells there were by amplifying reference gene primers. Profiled with immunoSEQ multiplex PCR; TCRdb holds only in-frame clones, not every one. Clone size and the V and J calls come from that table; the DNA yielded D and trimming. Seen here are about 200,000 clones, about 84% observed once, and the top ten hold 5.6%. The source of this sequence is a man aged 35-49 years with acute COVID-19. This rearrangement joins TRBV11-1 to TRBJ1-1, with 9 positions matching TRBD1. Sequenced input: PBMCs or T cells enriched from blood (not recorded which). The CDR3 bases are TGTGCCAGCAGCTCGGGACAGGGACGAACTGAAGCTTTCTTT. Amino acids: CASSSGQGRTEAFF.